The 5 T cell receptor beta chains given below trace back to one sample, sequenced in a study of CD8+ T cells in alopecia areata. It was with CD4, CD8alpha, NKG2D, NKG2ACE and other markers that pooled cutaneous lymph node cells were sorted. Extracted RNA was reverse transcribed into cDNA, the sequencing template. Data came from immunoSEQ multiplex PCR; TCRdb stores just in-frame clones and leaves some out. Listed for the sample are roughly 260,000 clones, none seen a single time. Sequencing was done on a sample of CD4+ T cells sorted from a lymph node. All receptors come from a C3H/HeJ mouse with alopecia areata. The strain bears MHC haplotype H2-k.

This clone came up a few times. Gene names are mouse gene names. The observed sequence ends 4 residues before the CDR3 terminus, with the missing tail filled in from the germline J gene. The chain recombines TRBV13-3 with TRBJ1-1, with TRBD1 matching over 7 bases. The CDR3 has 13 residues. Germline V gives CDR1 NNHDY, CDR2 SYVADS. The CDR3 here is CASSDRDSTEVFF. The covered CDR3 bases are TGTGCCAGCAGTGACCGGGACAGTACA.

Regarding this clone: Genes and germline are mouse. The read ends 4 residues before the CDR3 terminus; that terminus is restored from the germline J gene. This sample also contains other DNA sequences that code for the same CDR3. The chain recombines TRBV5 with TRBJ2-7; TRBD1 might be the D (6 bases). Between the trimmed V and J ends, which lost 4 bases and 1 base, there was a span of 8 bases. This CDR3 region has 13 residues. The germline V gene has CDR1 LGHNA and CDR2 YNLKQL (reference sequence). The sequenced part of the CDR3 DNA is TGTGCCAGCAGCCCTACAGGGTCCTAT. This codes for CASSPTGSY. The CDR3 as a whole reads CASSPTGSYEQYF.

Details on this clone: Gene names follow the mouse nomenclature. The read ends 4 residues shy of where the CDR3 ends; the end is completed using the germline J gene. The chain recombines TRBV13-3 with TRBJ1-2, with TRBD1 matching over 8 bases. The CDR3 runs to 15 residues. Germline values: CDR1 NNHDY, CDR2 SYVADS. The trim removed 0 bases at V and 0 bases at J, leaving 1 base unmatched. The CDR3: CASSDAGGSNSDYTF. The sequenced part of the CDR3 DNA is TGTGCCAGCAGTGATGCAGGGGGCTCAAACTCC.

This clone occurred a few times. Gene names and germline match the mouse. The read terminates 4 residues ahead of where the CDR3 ends, so the germline J gene completes it. The same CDR3 arises from other DNA sequences in this sample as well. The rearrangement uses TRBV13-3 and TRBJ2-5; 8 nucleotides line up with TRBD2. Germline V gene lookup returns CDR1 NNHDY and CDR2 SYVADS. CDR3 length: 14 residues. Partial CDR3 DNA: TGTGCCAGCAGTGATCGGGGGGGGGCAGAC. This codes for CASSDRGGAD. The whole CDR3 sequence reads CASSDRGGADTQYF.

This clone was counted many times. Any gene name here is a mouse gene name. Partial CDR3 DNA: TGTGCTAGCAGCCTGTGGAACACCGGG. This gives the protein CASSLWNTG. The CDR3, in full, reads CASSLWNTGQLYF. This rearrangement joins TRBV17 to TRBJ2-2, with no clear D. The CDR3 goes on 4 residues after the read ends, and that part is filled in from the germline J gene. There are 13 residues in the CDR3. Germline V gene sequence: CDR1 MNHDT, CDR2 YYDKIL. V dropped 6 bases and J dropped 2 bases, with 7 bases sitting between them.